The 25 T cell receptor beta chains in this list originate from one sample, sequenced in a study of cytomegalovirus exposure and HLA in healthy donors (TCRdb year 2017). Receptor amplification or capture employed the immunoSEQ multiplex PCR assay. For the multiplex PCR, a mixture combining 60 forward primers for TCR Vbeta segments and 13 reverse primers for TCR Jbeta segments was used. TCRdb obtained this table from immuneACCESS and retained in-frame rearrangements with V and J assigned. These tables miss some clones; where compared with another copy, unresolved V genes account for less than half of the shortfall, and the remainder is unexplained. The sample data list about 140,000 clones, and around four fifths of these were observed just once. The top ten clonotypes cover less than 1.5% of the sample. Sample: PBMCs. These receptors were obtained from a man aged 25-45 years in good health and CMV-seropositive.

In this sample, this clone turned up a few times. The chain couples TRBV6-6 to TRBJ2-7; 11 bases align to TRBD2. The CDR3 has 14 residues. Germline CDR1 reads MNHNY; CDR2 reads SVGAGI (reference sequence). V was clipped by 7 bases and J by 2 bases; unmatched bases: 4. CDR3 protein: CASTGTSGAYEQYF. CDR3 sequence (DNA): TGTGCCAGCACCGGGACTAGCGGCGCCTACGAGCAGTACTTC.

This sequence joins TRBV5-6 and TRBJ1-3; D gene uncertain. The CDR3 is 17 residues long. Germline lookup yields CDR1 SGHDT and CDR2 YYEEEE. Trimming took off 0 bases at V and 4 bases at J, with 17 bases between the two ends. The CDR3, as DNA: TGTGCCAGCAGCTTGGCCCGAAGCCAACCAGGAGGAAACACCATATATTTT. This gives the protein CASSLARSQPGGNTIYF.

The chain recombines TRBV19 with TRBJ2-3; 9 nucleotides agree with TRBD2. V was pared by 7 bases and J by 5 bases, with 16 bases of the junction left unmatched. CDR3 length: 17 amino acids. Germline CDR1 reads LNHDA; CDR2 reads SQIVND (reference sequence). The CDR3 sequence is CASIASPIAGVGDTQYF. CDR3 bases: TGTGCCAGTATCGCATCGCCAATAGCGGGGGTAGGAGATACGCAGTATTTT.

The chain is built from TRBV7-2 and TRBJ2-7; unclear D gene. Trimming pared 5 bases from V and 6 bases from J, leaving 14 bases between. The CDR3 contains 13 residues. The germline V gene has CDR1 SGHTA and CDR2 FQGNSA. The CDR3 sequence is CASSRLRASEQYF. Here the CDR3 DNA reads TGTGCCAGCAGCCGCCTAAGAGCAAGCGAGCAGTACTTC.

CDR3 DNA: TGTGCCAGCAGCGCCGTCGGGTACGGGGAGCTGTTTTTT. Translating it yields CASSAVGYGELFF. The chain carries TRBV9 and TRBJ2-2; no clear D. CDR1 and CDR2 (germline): SGDLS, YYNGEE. Trimming left V 3 bases short and J 7 bases short, with 10 bases between. The CDR3 contains 13 residues. Combining the CDR3 with reference TRBV9 and TRBJ2-2 gives the whole variable domain DSGVTQTPKHLITATGQRVTLRCSPRSGDLSVYWYQQSLDQGLQFLIQYYNGEERAKGNILERFSAQQFPDLHSELNLSSLELGDSALYFCASSAVGYGELFFGEGSRLTVL.

V gene TRBV18 combines with J gene TRBJ2-5, with TRBD1 identical over 11 bases. Germline V gene lookup returns CDR1 KGHSH and CDR2 LQKENI. V lost 3 bases and J lost 5; bases outside the gene matches: 8. The CDR3 is 16 amino acids. DNA of the CDR3: TGTGCCAGCTCACCCCGGACAGGGGGCAATGGTGAGACCCAGTACTTC. Amino acid sequence: CASSPRTGGNGETQYF.

The chain combines TRBV6-5 with TRBJ1-1, with a possible D match to TRBD1 (6 bases). V was shortened by 10 bases and J by 2 bases, with 14 bases between the two germline ends. CDR1 and CDR2 (germline): MNHEY, SVGAGI. The CDR3 consists of 13 residues. The CDR3 loop reads CATSYRANTEAFF. The CDR3 DNA follows: TGTGCCACCTCTTACAGGGCCAACACTGAAGCTTTCTTT.

This clone came up once. The genes are TRBV5-1 and TRBJ1-2; 7 bases agree with TRBD1. The germline gives CDR1 SGHRS, CDR2 YFSETQ. The junction had 7 bases not matched to a gene; V was cut back by 4 bases and J by 7 bases. The CDR3 is 13 amino acids. In DNA form, the CDR3 reads TGCGCCAGCAGCCCCGGACAGGAGGCTGGCTACACCTTC. Translated, it gives CASSPGQEAGYTF.

The chain uses TRBV7-9 and TRBJ2-5; 9 positions agree with TRBD1. CDR3 length: 16 residues. The V gene end was trimmed by 6 bases and the J gene end by 5 bases; junction bases not matched to a gene: 13. The V gene's germline CDR1 is SEHNR and CDR2 FQNEAQ (reference sequence). CDR3: CASSSYSPGQGETQYF. CDR3 DNA sequence: TGTGCCAGCAGTTCCTATTCTCCGGGACAGGGCGAGACCCAGTACTTC.

The chain joins TRBV7-2 to TRBJ2-1; 10 bases agree with TRBD2. Germline V CDR1 and CDR2: SGHTA, FQGNSA. V shed 5 bases and J 0 bases; nucleotides not matched to a gene: 7. The CDR3 has 17 amino acids. The CDR3 bases are TGTGCCAGCAGCGTCCGACTAGCGGGCTTCTCCTACAATGAGCAGTTCTTC. It yields the protein CASSVRLAGFSYNEQFF. Full variable domain (outside the CDR3, taken from reference TRBV7-2 and TRBJ2-1): GAGVSQSPSNKVTEKGKDVELRCDPISGHTALYWYRQSLGQGLEFLIYFQGNSAPDKSGLPSDRFSAERTGGSVSTLTIQRTQQEDSAVYLCASSVRLAGFSYNEQFFGPGTRLTVL.

CDR3 residues: CASSTRTTGELFF. The CDR3 region has the DNA TGTGCCAGCAGTACAAGGACTACCGGGGAGCTGTTTTTT. The genes are TRBV27 and TRBJ2-2, with D tentatively TRBD2 (5 bases). This CDR3 is built from 13 residues. Germline V gives CDR1 MNHEY, CDR2 SMNVEV (reference sequence). V was cut by 5 bases and J by 5 bases, with 9 bases left in between.

This rearrangement joins TRBV18 to TRBJ2-4; 10 bases fit TRBD1. Unmatched junction bases numbered 5, after V lost 0 bases and J lost 3 bases. The germline V gene has CDR1 KGHSH and CDR2 LQKENI. The CDR3 is 17 residues long. Here the CDR3 reads CASSPPGTGVGKNIQYF. The CDR3 region has the DNA TGTGCCAGCTCACCACCGGGGACAGGGGTGGGCAAAAACATTCAGTACTTC.

This clone was seen more than once but under ten times. This chain uses TRBV7-2 with TRBJ2-7; 8 nucleotides line up with TRBD1. This CDR3 has 14 amino acids. The junction had 7 bases not matched to a gene; V was cut back by 5 bases and J by 4 bases. Germline loops: CDR1 SGHTA, CDR2 FQGNSA. Here the CDR3 DNA reads TGTGCCAGCAGCGCAAGGACAGGGCAGTACGAGCAGTACTTC. Residues: CASSARTGQYEQYF. Based on the CDR3 plus reference TRBV7-2 and TRBJ2-7, the full variable domain is GAGVSQSPSNKVTEKGKDVELRCDPISGHTALYWYRQSLGQGLEFLIYFQGNSAPDKSGLPSDRFSAERTGGSVSTLTIQRTQQEDSAVYLCASSARTGQYEQYFGPGTRLTVT.

V usage is TRBV12-2 and J usage is TRBJ2-1; the table names TRBD2, a call not compared with the DNA. TRBV12-2 is assigned pseudogene status. CDR3 length equals 13 residues. The CDR3 sequence is CASRPPRSSEQFF. In DNA, the CDR3 is TGTGCAAGTCGCCCCCCGAGGAGTAGTGAGCAGTTCTTC.

The chain links TRBV5-1 to TRBJ2-2; 7 positions match TRBD1. The CDR3 consists of 14 residues. The ends lost 3 bases at V and 2 bases at J; junction bases unmatched: 1. Germline-derived CDR1 and CDR2 are SGHRS and YFSETQ. The CDR3 DNA sequence: TGCGCCAGCAGCTGGGACAGCAACACCGGGGAGCTGTTTTTT. It specifies CASSWDSNTGELFF.

CDR3 bases: TGTGCCAGCTCATCCGGACAGGCCTATAGCACAGATACGCAGTATTTT. Its protein is CASSSGQAYSTDTQYF. The chain is built from TRBV18 and TRBJ2-3; TRBD1 aligns across 7 bases. V was clipped by 5 bases and J by 0 bases; unmatched bases: 8. CDR3 length: 16 amino acids. Germline V lookup: CDR1 KGHSH, CDR2 LQKENI.

The chain uses TRBV10-3 and TRBJ2-7; 7 bases align to TRBD1. This CDR3 region has 15 residues. Germline CDR1 ENHRY, CDR2 SYGVKD. Germline trimming cut 3 bases from V and 0 bases from J; bases unmatched to any gene: 5. This CDR3 reads CAISDSTGSSYEQYF. The CDR3 coding sequence is TGTGCCATCAGTGACTCGACAGGGAGCTCCTACGAGCAGTACTTC.

The chain links TRBV6-5 to TRBJ1-4, with a weak D call TRBD1 (6 bases). The CDR3 sequence is 16 residues long. Looked up from germline, CDR1 is MNHEY and CDR2 is SVGAGI. V was trimmed by 2 bases and J by 3 bases, leaving 13 bases between them. CDR3 amino acids: CASSYGGHGSNEKLFF. As DNA, the CDR3 is TGTGCCAGCAGTTACGGGGGACACGGGTCTAATGAAAAACTGTTTTTT.

The chain employs TRBV2 and TRBJ1-5; a weak D match, TRBD1 (6 bases). Between the trimmed V and J ends, which lost 2 bases and 0 bases, there was a span of 14 bases. Germline V lookup: CDR1 SNHLY, CDR2 FYNNEI. CDR3 size: 17 residues. The CDR3 loop reads CASSEWGQPYSNQPQHF. DNA of the CDR3: TGTGCCAGCAGTGAATGGGGGCAGCCTTATAGCAATCAGCCCCAGCATTTT.

This rearrangement joins TRBV5-8 to TRBJ1-1; D perhaps matches TRBD1 (5 bases). The V end was cut by 5 bases, the J end by 1 base, with 12 bases between. CDR3 length: 14 residues. Germline V CDR1 and CDR2: SGHTS, YDEGEE. DNA for the CDR3: TGTGCCAGCAGGAGGAGGGGCGCGAACACTGAAGCTTTCTTT. Protein: CASRRRGANTEAFF.

The gene calls are TRBV7-3 and TRBJ2-3; D might be TRBD1 (5 bases). The germline V gene encodes CDR1 SGHTA and CDR2 FQGTGA. The V gene lost 4 bases and the J gene lost 0 bases, with 11 bases spanning the gap. This CDR3 comprises 15 residues. CDR3 sequence reads: CASSSPQGSTDTQYF. CDR3 bases: TGTGCCAGCAGCTCCCCCCAGGGTAGCACAGATACGCAGTATTTT.

The rearrangement uses TRBV5-6 and TRBJ1-1; the match to TRBD1 covers 7 bases. Germline trimming cut 0 bases from V and 7 bases from J; bases unmatched to any gene: 6. Germline CDR1 SGHDT, CDR2 YYEEEE. This CDR3 has 14 residues. The CDR3 here is CASSLEGTAFEAFF. The CDR3 DNA is TGTGCCAGCAGCTTGGAAGGGACAGCCTTTGAAGCTTTCTTT.

The rearrangement joins TRBV6-5 to TRBJ2-1; a possible D gene is TRBD2 (5 bases). The CDR3 is made up of 16 amino acids. Germline CDR1 and CDR2: MNHEY and SVGAGI. The V end lost 0 bases, the J end lost 7 bases, and 16 bases lay between the germline ends. CDR3 sequence (DNA): TGTGCCAGCAGTTACTCGAGGGTCGGCGGACTGAATGAGCAGTTCTTC. Translated, it gives CASSYSRVGGLNEQFF.

The V call is TRBV18, the J call TRBJ2-3; 10 nucleotides align to TRBD2. From germline, CDR1 is KGHSH and CDR2 LQKENI. The CDR3 is made up of 16 amino acids. Trimming at V came to 0 bases and at J to 1 base, leaving 1 base not matched to a gene. CDR3: CASSPPTSGGTDTQYF. CDR3 sequence (DNA): TGTGCCAGCTCACCACCTACTAGCGGGGGCACAGATACGCAGTATTTT.

The chain combines TRBV7-2 with TRBJ2-3; D is possibly TRBD2 (5 bases). V was shortened by 3 bases and J by 0 bases, with 7 bases between the two germline ends. There are 14 residues in the CDR3. In germline, CDR1 is SGHTA, CDR2 FQGNSA. The CDR3 sequence: CASSFRRSTDTQYF. CDR3 bases: TGTGCCAGCAGCTTCCGGAGGAGCACAGATACGCAGTATTTT. Looking up the rest from reference TRBV7-2 and TRBJ2-3 gives the full variable domain: GAGVSQSPSNKVTEKGKDVELRCDPISGHTALYWYRQSLGQGLEFLIYFQGNSAPDKSGLPSDRFSAERTGGSVSTLTIQRTQQEDSAVYLCASSFRRSTDTQYFGPGTRLTVL.